This T cell receptor (beta chain) was identified during a study of blood T cell repertoires in COVID-19. Study as a whole: Italy, Spain and the United States were the sources of the convalescent and acute COVID-19 samples. From T cells, B-cell-depleted T cells, or PBMCs came the material, which was cDNA or gDNA.

The CDR3 runs to 14 residues. V dropped 3 bases and J dropped 2 bases, with 9 bases sitting between them. CDR1 and CDR2 from the germline V gene are KGHDR and SFDVKD. Under the authors' procedure: Amplification with reference gene primers provided the estimates of nucleated cell counts. This table comes from immunoSEQ multiplex PCR, and its TCRdb copy is limited to in-frame clones, with some not included. V, J and clone size are those of that table, while D and trimming were read from the DNA. The sample carries under 200,000 clones, over 60% recorded once. This clonotype originated in a man aged 60 to 69 with acute or convalescent COVID-19. The chain recombines TRBV24-1 with TRBJ2-5; maybe TRBD1 (6 bases). Sequenced: peripheral blood. For the CDR3, the DNA is TGTGCCACCAGTGATACAGGACAGCAAGAGACCCAGTACTTC. Translation gives CATSDTGQQETQYF.